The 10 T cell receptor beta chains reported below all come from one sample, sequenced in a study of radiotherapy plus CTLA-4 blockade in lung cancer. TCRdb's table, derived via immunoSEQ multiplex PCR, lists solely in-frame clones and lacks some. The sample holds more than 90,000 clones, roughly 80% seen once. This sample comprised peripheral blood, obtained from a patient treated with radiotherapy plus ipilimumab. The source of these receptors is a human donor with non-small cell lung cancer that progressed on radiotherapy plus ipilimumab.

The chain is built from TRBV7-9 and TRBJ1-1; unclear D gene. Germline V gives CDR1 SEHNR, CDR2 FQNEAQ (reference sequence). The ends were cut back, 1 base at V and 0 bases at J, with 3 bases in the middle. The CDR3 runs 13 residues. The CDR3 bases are TGTGCCAGCAGCTTAGAGCTGAACACTGAAGCTTTCTTT. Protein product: CASSLELNTEAFF.

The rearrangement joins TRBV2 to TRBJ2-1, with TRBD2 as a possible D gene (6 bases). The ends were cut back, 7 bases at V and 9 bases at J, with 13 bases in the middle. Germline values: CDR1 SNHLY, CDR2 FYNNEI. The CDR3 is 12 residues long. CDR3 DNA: TGTGCCAGCATGGGGGGTGCGGGTGAGCAGTTCTTC. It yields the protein CASMGGAGEQFF.

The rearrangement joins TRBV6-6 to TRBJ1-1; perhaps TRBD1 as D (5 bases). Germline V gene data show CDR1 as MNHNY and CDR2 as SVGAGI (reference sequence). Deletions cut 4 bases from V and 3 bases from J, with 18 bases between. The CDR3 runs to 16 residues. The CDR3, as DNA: TGTGCCAGCAGTTCCTCGGCAGCCGACAGTCACACTGAAGCTTTCTTT. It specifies CASSSSAADSHTEAFF.

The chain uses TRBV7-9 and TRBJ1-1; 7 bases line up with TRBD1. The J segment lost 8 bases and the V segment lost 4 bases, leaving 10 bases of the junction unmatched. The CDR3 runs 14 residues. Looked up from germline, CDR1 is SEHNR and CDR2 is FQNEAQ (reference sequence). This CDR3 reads CASSSGTVGSEAFF. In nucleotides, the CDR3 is TGTGCCAGCAGCTCCGGGACAGTGGGGAGCGAAGCTTTCTTT.

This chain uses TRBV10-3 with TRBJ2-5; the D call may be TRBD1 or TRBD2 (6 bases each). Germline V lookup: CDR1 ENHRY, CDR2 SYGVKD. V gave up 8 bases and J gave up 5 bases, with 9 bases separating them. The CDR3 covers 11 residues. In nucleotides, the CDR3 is TGTGCCATCGGAGGGGGGGAGACCCAGTACTTC. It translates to CAIGGGETQYF.

The CDR3: CASSSQGRDRTDTQYF. The CDR3 DNA follows: TGTGCCAGCAGCTCGCAGGGACGGGATAGGACAGATACGCAGTATTTT. The V call is TRBV11-2, the J call TRBJ2-3, with D perhaps given as TRBD1 or TRBD2 (5 bases each). Between the trimmed V and J ends, which lost 4 bases and 3 bases, there was a span of 17 bases. There are 16 residues in the CDR3. Germline CDR1 SGHAT, CDR2 FQNNGV.

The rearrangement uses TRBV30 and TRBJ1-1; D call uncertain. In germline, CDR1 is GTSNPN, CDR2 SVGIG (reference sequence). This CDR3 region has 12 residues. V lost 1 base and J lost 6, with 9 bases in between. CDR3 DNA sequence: TGTGCCTGGAGTGCAGCCGTTTCTGAAGCTTTCTTT. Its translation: CAWSAAVSEAFF.

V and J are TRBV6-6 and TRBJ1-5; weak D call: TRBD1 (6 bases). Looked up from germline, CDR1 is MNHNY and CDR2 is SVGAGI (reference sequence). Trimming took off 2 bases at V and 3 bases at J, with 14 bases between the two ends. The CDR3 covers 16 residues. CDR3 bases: TGTGCCAGCAGTTACGACAGGTCCTATACCAATCAGCCCCAGCATTTT. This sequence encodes CASSYDRSYTNQPQHF.

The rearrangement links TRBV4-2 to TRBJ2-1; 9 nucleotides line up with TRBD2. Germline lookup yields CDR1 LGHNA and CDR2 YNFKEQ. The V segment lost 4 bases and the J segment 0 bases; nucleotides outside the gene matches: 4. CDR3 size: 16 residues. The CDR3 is CASSLYSGSSYNEQFF. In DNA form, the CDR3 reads TGTGCCAGCAGCCTGTATAGCGGGAGCTCCTACAATGAGCAGTTCTTC.

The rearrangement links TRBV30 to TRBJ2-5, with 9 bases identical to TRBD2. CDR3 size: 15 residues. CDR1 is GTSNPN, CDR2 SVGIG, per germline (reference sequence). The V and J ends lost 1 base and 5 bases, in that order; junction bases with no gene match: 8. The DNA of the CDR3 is TGTGCCTGGAGTGAGTTCCGCGGGAGGGGCGAGACCCAGTACTTC. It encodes CAWSEFRGRGETQYF.